The sequence of this T cell receptor (beta chain) was determined in a study of blood T cell repertoires in COVID-19. Sequencing was performed with immunoSEQ multiplex PCR; in TCRdb, only in-frame clones are kept and a portion is missing. The table records roughly 42,000 clones, about 89% of them present only once. V dropped 2 bases and J dropped 0 bases, with 5 bases sitting between them. The germline V gene has CDR1 SGDLS and CDR2 YYNGEE. The CDR3 runs to 14 residues. The V gene is TRBV9, the J gene TRBJ2-2; D not resolved. The clonotype comes from a human donor in a cohort sampled during active COVID-19. The specimen was peripheral blood. The CDR3 bases are TGTGCCAGCAGCGTTACTTCGAACACCGGGGAGCTGTTTTTT. Translation: CASSVTSNTGELFF.